This passage covers 5 T cell receptor beta chains from one sample sequenced in a study of T cell clusters in autoimmune cytopenias. TRB was amplified from roughly 0.25 ug of peripheral blood genomic DNA per sample. TRB rearrangements were amplified by touch-down multiplex PCR with mixed TRB-A/B primers. TCRdb processed the multiplex PCR reads again and assigns one entry to each CDR3 protein, with no DNA. The sample data list 15,000 or so distinct CDR3 sequences. Sequences were obtained from peripheral blood. These receptors were taken from a human donor with an autoimmune cytopenia or autoimmune hepatitis (not recorded which).

The CDR3 loop is CSARDGRNNSPLHF. V gene TRBV20-1 combines with J gene TRBJ1-6; absent DNA, TCRdb's TRBD1 call cannot be checked. CDR3 size: 14 residues. Looked up from germline, CDR1 is DFQATT and CDR2 is SNEGSKA (reference sequence).

The chain combines TRBV6-5 with TRBJ1-6; the D call of TRBD1 rests on TCRdb alone, since no DNA is present to check it. The length of the CDR3 is 15 residues. The V gene's germline CDR1 is MNHEY and CDR2 SVGAGI. The chain's CDR3 is CASRPPGQANSPLHF.

The chain employs TRBV7-6 and TRBJ2-5; TCRdb indicates TRBD1, and absent DNA this call remains unverified. The CDR3 totals 14 residues. CDR1 and CDR2 from the germline V gene are SGHVS and FNYEAQ. Here the CDR3 reads CASSPGTNSETQYF.

Its frequency marks this clonotype as medium-sized. The genes are TRBV6-5 and TRBJ2-3. CDR1 MNHEY and CDR2 SVGAGI come from the germline V gene. The CDR3 has 13 residues. The CDR3 protein is CASSPRYTDTQYF.

The CDR3 is CASSRRRTTDEKGEAFF. The chain has TRBV19 and TRBJ1-1; the TCRdb call, TRBD1, lacks DNA for checking. CDR3 length equals 17 residues. Germline V gene sequence: CDR1 LNHDA, CDR2 SQIVND (reference sequence).